This entry features one TCR beta chain sequence. The sample is drawn from a study of shared clonotypes between healthy human individuals. Study background: CD4 naive and CD4 memory each took three plates per donor, while CD8 naive took two and CD8 memory one.

The table came from immunoSEQ multiplex PCR; TCRdb's copy has only in-frame clones and leaves some out. This table holds a few hundred thousand clones, just over 95% found once. The receptor comes from a man aged 30 to 39 in good health. The sequenced material came from memory CD8+ T cells sorted from blood. Subset in this sample: CD45RO+ cells pooled with CCR7-negative TemRA cells.

The CDR3 loop is CASSLGLAGSNEQFF. DNA of the CDR3: TGTGCCAGCAGTCTGGGACTAGCGGGTAGCAATGAGCAGTTCTTC. The V gene is TRBV6-5, the J gene TRBJ2-1; TRBD2 matches 12 bases. The J segment lost 6 bases and the V segment lost 5 bases, leaving 5 bases of the junction unmatched. Germline V lookup: CDR1 MNHEY, CDR2 SVGAGI. CDR3 length equals 15 residues.